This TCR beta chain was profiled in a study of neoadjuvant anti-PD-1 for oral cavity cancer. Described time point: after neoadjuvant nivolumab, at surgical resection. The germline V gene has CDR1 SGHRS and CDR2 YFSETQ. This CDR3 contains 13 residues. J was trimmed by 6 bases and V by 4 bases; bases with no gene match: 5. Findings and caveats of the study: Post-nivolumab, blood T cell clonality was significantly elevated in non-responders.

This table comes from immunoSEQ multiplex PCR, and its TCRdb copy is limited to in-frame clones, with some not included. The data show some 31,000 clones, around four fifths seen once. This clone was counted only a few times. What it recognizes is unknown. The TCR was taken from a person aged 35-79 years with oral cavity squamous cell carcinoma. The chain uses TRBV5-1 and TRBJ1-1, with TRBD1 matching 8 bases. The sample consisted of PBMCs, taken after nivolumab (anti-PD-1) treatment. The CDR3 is CASSLGTGPEAFF. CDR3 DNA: TGCGCCAGCAGCCTTGGGACAGGCCCTGAAGCTTTCTTT.